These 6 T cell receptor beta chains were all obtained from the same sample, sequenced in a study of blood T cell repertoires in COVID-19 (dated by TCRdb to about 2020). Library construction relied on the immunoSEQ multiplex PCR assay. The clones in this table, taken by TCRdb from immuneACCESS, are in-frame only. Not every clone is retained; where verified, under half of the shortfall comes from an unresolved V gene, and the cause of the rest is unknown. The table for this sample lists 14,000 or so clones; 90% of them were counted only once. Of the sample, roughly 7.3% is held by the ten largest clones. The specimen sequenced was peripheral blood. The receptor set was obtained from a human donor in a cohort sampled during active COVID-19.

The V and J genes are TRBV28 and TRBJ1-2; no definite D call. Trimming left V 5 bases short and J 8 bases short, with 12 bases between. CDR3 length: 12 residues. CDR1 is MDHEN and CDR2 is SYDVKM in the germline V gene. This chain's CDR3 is CASSPGLVGYTF. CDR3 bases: TGTGCCAGCAGTCCTGGACTGGTGGGCTACACCTTC.

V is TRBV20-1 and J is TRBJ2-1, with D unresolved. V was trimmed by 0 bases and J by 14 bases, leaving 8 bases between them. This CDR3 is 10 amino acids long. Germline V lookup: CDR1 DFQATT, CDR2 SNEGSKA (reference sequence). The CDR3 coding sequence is TGCAGTGCTAGAGAGCCCCCAGAGTTCTTC. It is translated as CSAREPPEFF.

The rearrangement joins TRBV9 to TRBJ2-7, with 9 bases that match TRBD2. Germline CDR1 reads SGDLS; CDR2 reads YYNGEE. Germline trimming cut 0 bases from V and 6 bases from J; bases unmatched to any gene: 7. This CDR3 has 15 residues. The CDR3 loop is CASSVGNSGSGEQYF. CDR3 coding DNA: TGTGCCAGCAGCGTAGGAAATAGCGGGAGCGGCGAGCAGTACTTC.

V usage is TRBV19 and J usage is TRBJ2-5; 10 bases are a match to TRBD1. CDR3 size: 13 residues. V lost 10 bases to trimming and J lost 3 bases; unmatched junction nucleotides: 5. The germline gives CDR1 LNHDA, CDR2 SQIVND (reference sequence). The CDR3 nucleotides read TGTGCCACCTTGGACAGGGGGGAAGAGACCCAGTACTTC. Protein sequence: CATLDRGEETQYF.

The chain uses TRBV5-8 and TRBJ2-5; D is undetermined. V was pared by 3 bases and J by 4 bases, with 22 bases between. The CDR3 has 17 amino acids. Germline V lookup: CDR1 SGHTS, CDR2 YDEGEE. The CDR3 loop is CASSSAVVPTSRETQYF. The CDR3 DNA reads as TGTGCCAGCAGCTCGGCGGTGGTACCGACGTCGAGAGAGACCCAGTACTTC.

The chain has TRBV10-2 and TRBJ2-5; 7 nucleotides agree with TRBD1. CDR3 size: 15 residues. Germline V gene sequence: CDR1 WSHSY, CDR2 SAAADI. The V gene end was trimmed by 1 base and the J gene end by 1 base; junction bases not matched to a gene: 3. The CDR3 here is CASSEWWDSQETQYF. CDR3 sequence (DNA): TGCGCCAGCAGTGAGTGGTGGGACAGCCAAGAGACCCAGTACTTC.